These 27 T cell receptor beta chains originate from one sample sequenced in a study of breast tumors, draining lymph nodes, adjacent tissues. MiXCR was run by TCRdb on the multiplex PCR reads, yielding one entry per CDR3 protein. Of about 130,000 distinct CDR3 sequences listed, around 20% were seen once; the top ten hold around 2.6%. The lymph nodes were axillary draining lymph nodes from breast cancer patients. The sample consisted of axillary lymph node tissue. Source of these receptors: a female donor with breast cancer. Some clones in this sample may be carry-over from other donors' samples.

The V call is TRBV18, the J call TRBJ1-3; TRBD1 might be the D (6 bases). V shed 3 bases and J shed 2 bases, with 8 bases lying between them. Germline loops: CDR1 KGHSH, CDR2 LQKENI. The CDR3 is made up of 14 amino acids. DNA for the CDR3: TGTGCCAGCTCACCGGACAGCACTGGAAACACCATATATTTT. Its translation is CASSPDSTGNTIYF.

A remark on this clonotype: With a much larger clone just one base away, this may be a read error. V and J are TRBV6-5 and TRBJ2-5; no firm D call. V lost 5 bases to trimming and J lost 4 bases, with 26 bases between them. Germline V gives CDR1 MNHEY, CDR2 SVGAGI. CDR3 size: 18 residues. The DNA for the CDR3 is TGTGCCAGCAGTGATACGGTACGCCGGAGCGTGGGTCGAGAGACCCAGTACTTC. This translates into CASSDTVRRSVGRETQYF.

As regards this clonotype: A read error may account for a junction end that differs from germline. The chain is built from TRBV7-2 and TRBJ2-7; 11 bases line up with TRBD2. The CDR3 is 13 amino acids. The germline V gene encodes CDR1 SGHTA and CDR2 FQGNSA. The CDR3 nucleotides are TGTGCCAGCAGCCTAGCGGGAGGTTACGAGCAGCACTTC. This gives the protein CASSLAGGYEQHF.

In DNA form, the CDR3 reads TGTGCCAGCAGCTTGGGATCCGGGAGCAATCAGCCCCAGCATTTT. This encodes CASSLGSGSNQPQHF. The rearrangement links TRBV5-4 to TRBJ1-5; D is unresolved. Germline CDR1 SGHNT, CDR2 YYREEE (reference sequence). The CDR3 loop spans 15 amino acids. Trimming took off 0 bases at V and 1 base at J, with 8 bases between the two ends.

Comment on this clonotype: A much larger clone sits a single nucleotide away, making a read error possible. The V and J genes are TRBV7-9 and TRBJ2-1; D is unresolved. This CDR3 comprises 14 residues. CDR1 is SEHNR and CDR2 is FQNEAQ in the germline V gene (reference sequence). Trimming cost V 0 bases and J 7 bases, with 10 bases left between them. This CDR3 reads CASSLAFPLNEQFF. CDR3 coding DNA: TGTGCCAGCAGCTTAGCATTCCCCCTTAATGAGCAGTTCTTC.

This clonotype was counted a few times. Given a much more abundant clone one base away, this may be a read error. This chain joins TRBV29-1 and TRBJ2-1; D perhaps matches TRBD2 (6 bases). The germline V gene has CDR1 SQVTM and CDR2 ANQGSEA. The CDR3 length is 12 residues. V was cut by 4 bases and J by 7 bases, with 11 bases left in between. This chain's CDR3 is CSVVGGVNEQFF. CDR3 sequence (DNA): TGCAGCGTTGTGGGGGGTGTGAATGAGCAGTTCTTC.

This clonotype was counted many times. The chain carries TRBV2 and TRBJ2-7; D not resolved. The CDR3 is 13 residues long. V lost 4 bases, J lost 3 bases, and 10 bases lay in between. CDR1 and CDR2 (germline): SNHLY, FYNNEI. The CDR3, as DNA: TGTGCCAGCAGTGTGGGTATTAACTACGAGCAGTACTTC. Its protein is CASSVGINYEQYF.

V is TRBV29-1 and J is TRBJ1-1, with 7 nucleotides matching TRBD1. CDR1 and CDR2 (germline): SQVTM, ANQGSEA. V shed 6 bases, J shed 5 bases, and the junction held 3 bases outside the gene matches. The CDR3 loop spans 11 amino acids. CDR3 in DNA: TGCAGCGTGAGACAGGGAACTGAAGCTTTCTTT. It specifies CSVRQGTEAFF.

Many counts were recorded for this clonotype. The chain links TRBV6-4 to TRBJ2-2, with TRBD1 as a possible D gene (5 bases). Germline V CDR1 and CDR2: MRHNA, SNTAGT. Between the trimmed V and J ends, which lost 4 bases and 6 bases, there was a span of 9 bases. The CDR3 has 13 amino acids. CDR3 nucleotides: TGTGCCAGCAGTGCCAGGGATTCCGGGGAGCTGTTTTTT. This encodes CASSARDSGELFF.

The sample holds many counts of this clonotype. The CDR3 DNA reads TGTGCCAGCAGTAGAAGTAGCGGACACTACAATGAGCAGTTCTTC. It specifies CASSRSSGHYNEQFF. The rearrangement uses TRBV12-3 or TRBV12-4 and TRBJ2-1; perhaps TRBD2 as D (6 bases). The CDR3 has 15 amino acids. V was pared by 5 bases and J by 3 bases, with 14 bases between.

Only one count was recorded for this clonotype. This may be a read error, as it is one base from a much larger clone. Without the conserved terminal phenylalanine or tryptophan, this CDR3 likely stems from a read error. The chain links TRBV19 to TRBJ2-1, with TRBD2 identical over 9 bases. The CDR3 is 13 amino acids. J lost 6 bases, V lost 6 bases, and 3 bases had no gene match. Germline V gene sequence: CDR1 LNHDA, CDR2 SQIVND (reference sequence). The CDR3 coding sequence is TGTGCCAGTAGCGGACTAGCGCGCAATGAGCAGTTCATC. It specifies CASSGLARNEQFI.

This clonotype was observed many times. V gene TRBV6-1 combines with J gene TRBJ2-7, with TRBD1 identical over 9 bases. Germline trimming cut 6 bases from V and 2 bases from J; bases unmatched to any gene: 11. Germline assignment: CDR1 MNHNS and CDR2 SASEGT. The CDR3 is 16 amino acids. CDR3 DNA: TGTGCCAGCAGGAAAGGGGGACAGGGCCACACCTACGAGCAGTACTTC. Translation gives CASRKGGQGHTYEQYF.

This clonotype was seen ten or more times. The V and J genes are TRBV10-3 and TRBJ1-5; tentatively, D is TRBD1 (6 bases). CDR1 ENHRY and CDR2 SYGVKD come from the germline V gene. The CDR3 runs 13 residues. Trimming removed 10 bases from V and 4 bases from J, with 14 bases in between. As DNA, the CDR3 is TGTGCCACCCACAGGGATCGGAATCAGCCCCAGCATTTT. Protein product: CATHRDRNQPQHF.

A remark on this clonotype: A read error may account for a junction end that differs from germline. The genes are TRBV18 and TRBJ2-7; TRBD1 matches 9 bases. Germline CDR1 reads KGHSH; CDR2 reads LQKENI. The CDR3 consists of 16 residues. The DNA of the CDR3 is TGTGCCAGCTCAACAAATACCGGGACAGGGTATCACGAGCCGTACTTC. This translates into CASSTNTGTGYHEPYF.

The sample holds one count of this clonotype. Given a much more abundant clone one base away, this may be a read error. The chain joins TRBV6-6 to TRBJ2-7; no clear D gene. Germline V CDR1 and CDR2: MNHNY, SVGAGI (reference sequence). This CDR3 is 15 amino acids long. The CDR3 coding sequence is TGTGCCAGCAGTCGTTCATTTGGAAGCTCCTGCGAGCAGTACTTC. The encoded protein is CASSRSFGSSCEQYF.

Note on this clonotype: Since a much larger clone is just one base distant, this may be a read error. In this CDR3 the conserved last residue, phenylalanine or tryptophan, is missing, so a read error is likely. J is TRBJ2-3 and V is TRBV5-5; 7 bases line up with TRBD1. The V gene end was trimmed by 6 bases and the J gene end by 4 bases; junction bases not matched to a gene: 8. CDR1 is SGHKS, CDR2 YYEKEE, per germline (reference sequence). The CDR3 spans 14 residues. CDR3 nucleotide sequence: TGTGCCAGCACCGAGACAGGGTCGGCAGATACGCAGTATTCT. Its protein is CASTETGSADTQYS.

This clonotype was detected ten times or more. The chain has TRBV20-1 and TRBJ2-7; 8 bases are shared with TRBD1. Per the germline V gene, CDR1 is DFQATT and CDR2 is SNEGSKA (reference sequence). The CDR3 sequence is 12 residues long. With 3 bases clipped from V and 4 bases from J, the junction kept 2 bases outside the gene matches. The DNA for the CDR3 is TGCAGTGCTAGCAGGGGGCGTTACGAGCAGTACTTC. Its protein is CSASRGRYEQYF.

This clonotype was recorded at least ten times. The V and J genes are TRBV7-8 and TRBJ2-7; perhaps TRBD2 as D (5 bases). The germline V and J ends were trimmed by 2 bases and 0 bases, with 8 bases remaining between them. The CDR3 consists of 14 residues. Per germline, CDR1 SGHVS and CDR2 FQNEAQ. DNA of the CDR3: TGTGCCAGCAGCTTATCCGGGAACTCCTACGAGCAGTACTTC. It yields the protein CASSLSGNSYEQYF.

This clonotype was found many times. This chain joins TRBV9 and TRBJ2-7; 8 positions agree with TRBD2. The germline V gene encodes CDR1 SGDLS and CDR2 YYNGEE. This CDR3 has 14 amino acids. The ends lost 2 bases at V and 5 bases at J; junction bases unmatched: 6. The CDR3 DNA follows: TGTGCCAGCAGCGTGGAGCGGGAGAGGGACGAGCAGTACTTC. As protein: CASSVERERDEQYF. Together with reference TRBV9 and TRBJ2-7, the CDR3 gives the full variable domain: DSGVTQTPKHLITATGQRVTLRCSPRSGDLSVYWYQQSLDQGLQFLIQYYNGEERAKGNILERFSAQQFPDLHSELNLSSLELGDSALYFCASSVERERDEQYFGPGTRLTVT.

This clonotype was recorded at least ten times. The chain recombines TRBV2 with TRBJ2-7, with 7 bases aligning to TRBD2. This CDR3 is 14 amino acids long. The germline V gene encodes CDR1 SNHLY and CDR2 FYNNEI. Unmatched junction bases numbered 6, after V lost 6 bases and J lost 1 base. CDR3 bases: TGTGCCAGCAGGGGCGGGGACTATTCCTACGAGCAGTACTTC. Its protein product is CASRGGDYSYEQYF.

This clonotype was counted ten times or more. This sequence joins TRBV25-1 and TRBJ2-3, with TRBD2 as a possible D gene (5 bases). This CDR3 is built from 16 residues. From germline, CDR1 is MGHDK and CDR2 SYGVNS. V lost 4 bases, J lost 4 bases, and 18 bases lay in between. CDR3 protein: CASSARTELGPDTQYF. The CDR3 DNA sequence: TGTGCCAGCAGTGCTAGGACTGAGTTGGGCCCAGATACGCAGTATTTT. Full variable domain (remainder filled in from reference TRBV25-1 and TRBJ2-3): EADIYQTPRYLVIGTGKKITLECSQTMGHDKMYWYQQDPGMELHLIHYSYGVNSTEKGDLSSESTVSRIRTEHFPLTLESARPSHTSQYLCASSARTELGPDTQYFGPGTRLTVL.

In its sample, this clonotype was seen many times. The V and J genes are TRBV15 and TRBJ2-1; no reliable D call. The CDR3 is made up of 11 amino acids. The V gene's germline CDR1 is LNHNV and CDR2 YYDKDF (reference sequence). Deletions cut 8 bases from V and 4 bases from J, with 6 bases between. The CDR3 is CATSEYNEQFF. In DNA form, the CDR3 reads TGTGCCACCTCTGAGTACAATGAGCAGTTCTTC.

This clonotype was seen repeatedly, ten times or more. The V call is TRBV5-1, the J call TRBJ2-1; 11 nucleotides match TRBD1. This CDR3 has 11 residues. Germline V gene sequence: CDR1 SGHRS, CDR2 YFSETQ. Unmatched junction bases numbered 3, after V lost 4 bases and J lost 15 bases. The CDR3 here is CASSLGQGVFF. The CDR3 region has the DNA TGCGCCAGCAGCCTGGGACAGGGGGTGTTCTTC.

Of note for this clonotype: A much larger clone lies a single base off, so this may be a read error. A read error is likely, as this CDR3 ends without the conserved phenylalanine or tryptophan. In nucleotides, the CDR3 is TGTGCCAGCAGGTGGGGCGGGAGTTTGTACACCGGGGAGCTGTTTGTT. Protein sequence: CASRWGGSLYTGELFV. This chain uses TRBV7-9 with TRBJ2-2; 7 bases fit TRBD2. From germline, CDR1 is SEHNR and CDR2 FQNEAQ (reference sequence). V was pared by 6 bases and J by 3 bases, with 10 bases of the junction left unmatched. CDR3 length: 16 amino acids.

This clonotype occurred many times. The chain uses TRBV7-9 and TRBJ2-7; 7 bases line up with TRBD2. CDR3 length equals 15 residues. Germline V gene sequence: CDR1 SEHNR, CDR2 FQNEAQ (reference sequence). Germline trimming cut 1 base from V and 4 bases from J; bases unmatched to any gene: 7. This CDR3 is CASSLGRGLPYEQYF. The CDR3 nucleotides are TGTGCCAGCAGCTTAGGCCGGGGACTACCATACGAGCAGTACTTC.

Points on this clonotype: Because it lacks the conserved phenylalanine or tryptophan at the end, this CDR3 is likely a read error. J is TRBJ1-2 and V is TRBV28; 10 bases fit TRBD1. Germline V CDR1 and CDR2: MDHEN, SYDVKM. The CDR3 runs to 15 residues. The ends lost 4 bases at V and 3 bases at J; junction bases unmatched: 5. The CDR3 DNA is TGTGCCAGCAGTTCACCGGGACAGGGGCACTATGGCTACACCTCC. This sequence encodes CASSSPGQGHYGYTS.

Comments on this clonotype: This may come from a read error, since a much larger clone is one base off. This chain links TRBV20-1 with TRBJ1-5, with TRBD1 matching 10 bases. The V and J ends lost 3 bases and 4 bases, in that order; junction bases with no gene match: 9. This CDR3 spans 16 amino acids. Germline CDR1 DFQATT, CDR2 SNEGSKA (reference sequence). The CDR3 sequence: CSAREGTGASNQPQHF. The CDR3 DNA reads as TGCAGTGCTAGGGAGGGGACAGGGGCTTCAAATCAGCCCCAGCATTTT.